Listed here are 26 T cell receptor beta chains from one sample, sequenced in a study of cytomegalovirus exposure and HLA in healthy donors. This PCR relied on a set of 60 Vbeta primers and 13 Jbeta primers. TCRdb keeps only in-frame clones here, not all; method: immunoSEQ multiplex PCR. The sample has 100,000 to 150,000 clones, around 70% seen once; the top ten hold 6.5% to 8%. Sequencing used PBMCs. The receptor set was obtained from a man in his forties in good health and CMV-seropositive.

CDR3 residues: CSVEFGTGGYEQYF. CDR3 sequence (DNA): TGCAGCGTTGAATTCGGGACAGGGGGATACGAGCAGTACTTC. The chain is built from TRBV29-1 and TRBJ2-5, with 11 bases fitting TRBD1. The DNA end is a closer match to TRBJ2-7, so the J assignment may be wrong. Germline V lookup: CDR1 SQVTM, CDR2 ANQGSEA. This CDR3 is 14 amino acids long.

The chain carries TRBV6-1 and TRBJ1-6, with TRBD1 identical over 7 bases. V lost 2 bases and J lost 6; bases outside the gene matches: 1. CDR1 MNHNS and CDR2 SASEGT come from the germline V gene. This CDR3 region has 14 residues. CDR3 coding DNA: TGTGCCAGCAGTGAAAGACAGGGTAATTCACCCCTCCACTTT. This encodes CASSERQGNSPLHF.

The sample holds one count of this clone. DNA of the CDR3: TGTGCCAGCAGTTACTACGGACAGGGCTCCTACAATGAGCAGTTCTTC. This codes for CASSYYGQGSYNEQFF. The chain combines TRBV6-6 with TRBJ2-1, with TRBD1 matching over 8 bases. With 1 base clipped from V and 0 bases from J, the junction kept 2 bases outside the gene matches. This CDR3 has 16 amino acids. Germline V gives CDR1 MNHNY, CDR2 SVGAGI (reference sequence).

A few counts support this clone. The rearrangement joins TRBV29-1 to TRBJ2-7, with 8 nucleotides matching TRBD1. The CDR3 totals 13 residues. The germline V gene encodes CDR1 SQVTM and CDR2 ANQGSEA. V was pared by 7 bases and J by 2 bases, with 7 bases of the junction left unmatched. CDR3 sequence: CSARTGITYEQYF. The DNA of the CDR3 is TGCAGCGCCCGGACAGGGATAACCTACGAGCAGTACTTC.

This clone appeared a single time. The CDR3 DNA sequence: TGTGCCAGCAGTTTTCTACAGGGGAGCACCGGGGAGCTGTTTTTT. It is translated as CASSFLQGSTGELFF. The genes are TRBV28 and TRBJ2-2; TRBD1 aligns across 7 bases. V dropped 3 bases and J dropped 4; count of bases not matched to a gene: 5. Germline V gene data show CDR1 as MDHEN and CDR2 as SYDVKM. The CDR3 consists of 15 residues.

J is TRBJ1-1 and V is TRBV7-7, with 8 nucleotides matching TRBD1. Looked up from germline, CDR1 is SSHAT and CDR2 is FNYEAQ (reference sequence). After removal of 3 bases from V and 5 bases from J, the junction contained 2 bases not matched to a gene. This CDR3 is built from 13 residues. Here the CDR3 DNA reads TGTGCCAGCAGCTTTCGACAGGGGACTGAAGCTTTCTTT. As protein: CASSFRQGTEAFF.

This clone was seen just once. The rearrangement joins TRBV11-2 to TRBJ2-5; possible D gene TRBD2, 5 bases. The CDR3 runs 13 residues. V was cut by 7 bases and J by 4 bases, with 13 bases left in between. Germline V gene data show CDR1 as SGHAT and CDR2 as FQNNGV. The CDR3 region is CASNPPAGETQYF. The DNA of the CDR3 is TGTGCCAGCAACCCCCCGGCGGGAGAGACCCAGTACTTC. Based on the CDR3 plus reference TRBV11-2 and TRBJ2-5, the full variable domain is EAGVAQSPRYKIIEKRQSVAFWCNPISGHATLYWYQQILGQGPKLLIQFQNNGVVDDSQLPKDRFSAERLKGVDSTLKIQPAKLEDSAVYLCASNPPAGETQYFGPGTRLLVL.

This chain links TRBV6-5 with TRBJ2-2; 7 bases are shared with TRBD1. Trimming cost V 5 bases and J 1 base; bases outside gene matches: 4. Germline V gene sequence: CDR1 MNHEY, CDR2 SVGAGI. This CDR3 spans 15 amino acids. The CDR3 region is CASSKRGQNTGELFF. CDR3 nucleotides: TGTGCCAGCAGTAAAAGGGGGCAGAACACCGGGGAGCTGTTTTTT.

The rearrangement uses TRBV10-1 and TRBJ1-4, with TRBD1 as a possible D gene (6 bases). Germline assignment: CDR1 WNHNN and CDR2 SYGVQD (reference sequence). The CDR3 has 15 amino acids. Trimming left V 5 bases short and J 1 base short, with 11 bases between. The CDR3 nucleotides read TGCGCCAGCAGTACAGGGTCGAAAACTAATGAAAAACTGTTTTTT. This encodes CASSTGSKTNEKLFF.

As for this clone: Other nucleotide sequences in the sample specify the same CDR3. The J gene is TRBJ2-7, the V gene TRBV9; 10 nucleotides line up with TRBD2. With 0 bases clipped from V and 4 bases from J, the junction kept 4 bases outside the gene matches. The germline V gene encodes CDR1 SGDLS and CDR2 YYNGEE. The CDR3 is 15 amino acids. CDR3 sequence reads: CASSVGSSGSYEQYF. CDR3 coding DNA: TGTGCCAGCAGCGTAGGGTCTAGCGGGAGTTACGAGCAGTACTTC.

This rearrangement joins TRBV5-1 to TRBJ2-3, with 8 bases fitting TRBD1. From germline, CDR1 is SGHRS and CDR2 YFSETQ. Trimming at V came to 5 bases and at J to 1 base, leaving 6 bases not matched to a gene. The CDR3 is 15 residues long. DNA for the CDR3: TGCGCCAGCAGACTGTTGACAGGGGGCACAGATACGCAGTATTTT. It specifies CASRLLTGGTDTQYF.

The chain recombines TRBV5-1 with TRBJ1-1, with D possibly being TRBD1 (5 bases). Trimming cost V 0 bases and J 1 base, with 13 bases left between them. The CDR3 length is 16 residues. In germline, CDR1 is SGHRS, CDR2 YFSETQ. The CDR3 loop is CASSLGTGWGNTEAFF. In DNA form, the CDR3 reads TGCGCCAGCAGCTTGGGTACAGGTTGGGGGAACACTGAAGCTTTCTTT.

A single count supports this clone. V gene TRBV28 combines with J gene TRBJ1-1; TRBD1 matches 7 bases. Germline-derived CDR1 and CDR2 are MDHEN and SYDVKM. The CDR3 contains 15 residues. The J segment lost 7 bases and the V segment lost 5 bases, leaving 13 bases of the junction unmatched. CDR3 sequence (DNA): TGTGCCAGCAGTACTCCTTCCGGGACAGCGATTGAAGCTTTCTTT. This sequence encodes CASSTPSGTAIEAFF.

This clone appeared a few times. This rearrangement joins TRBV14 to TRBJ1-6; D is undetermined. CDR3 size: 13 residues. V was pared by 0 bases and J by 9 bases, with 6 bases between. Germline V gene lookup returns CDR1 SGHDN and CDR2 FVKESK. In nucleotides, the CDR3 is TGTGCCAGCAGCCAAGATTTCAGTTCACCCCTCCACTTT. It codes for CASSQDFSSPLHF. Full variable domain (remainder filled in from reference TRBV14 and TRBJ1-6): EAGVTQFPSHSVIEKGQTVTLRCDPISGHDNLYWYRRVMGKEIKFLLHFVKESKQDESGMPNNRFLAERTGGTYSTLKVQPAELEDSGVYFCASSQDFSSPLHFGNGTRLTVT.

This chain uses TRBV5-3 with TRBJ2-1, with 15 bases that match TRBD2. TRBV5-3 is recorded as an ORF, its role being uncertain. CDR3 length: 19 amino acids. After removal of 4 bases from V and 10 bases from J, the junction contained 18 bases not matched to a gene. CDR3 sequence (DNA): TGTGCCAGAAGCCTCATGGGACTAGCGGGAGGAGACCTCACAGGGGAGCAGTTCTTC. Translation gives CARSLMGLAGGDLTGEQFF.

This clone has a single count. CDR3 in DNA: TGTGCCAGCAGCTTACCTAGCGGGAGCACGTATGAGCAGTTCTTC. Translation: CASSLPSGSTYEQFF. The chain recombines TRBV5-6 with TRBJ2-1, with 10 bases aligning to TRBD2. This CDR3 has 15 amino acids. Germline CDR1 and CDR2: SGHDT and YYEEEE. V dropped 2 bases and J dropped 8; count of bases not matched to a gene: 7.

The V gene is TRBV29-1, the J gene TRBJ1-2; D not certain. The CDR3 is 10 residues long. The germline V gene has CDR1 SQVTM and CDR2 ANQGSEA. V lost 6 bases and J 8 bases, leaving 10 bases between the germline ends. The CDR3 sequence: CSVGFEGYTF. The CDR3 region has the DNA TGCAGCGTCGGGTTCGAGGGCTACACCTTC. The complete variable domain, with remaining parts taken from reference TRBV29-1 and TRBJ1-2, reads SAVISQKPSRDICQRGTSLTIQCQVDSQVTMMFWYRQQPGQSLTLIATANQGSEATYESGFVIDKFPISRPNLTFSTLTVSNMSPEDSSIYLCSVGFEGYTFGSGTRLTVV.

The chain uses TRBV29-1 and TRBJ2-3; 10 bases match TRBD2. Germline trimming cut 5 bases from V and 2 bases from J; bases unmatched to any gene: 7. The CDR3 length is 15 residues. Looked up from germline, CDR1 is SQVTM and CDR2 is ANQGSEA. As DNA, the CDR3 is TGCAGCGTTCGGGAGCGGGGGGGTGCCACAGATACGCAGTATTTT. Translated: CSVRERGGATDTQYF.

The DNA for the CDR3 is TGCGCCAGCAGCCGGACTAGCGGGGGGCCGGACGGGGAGCTGTTTTTT. Translating gives CASSRTSGGPDGELFF. The chain couples TRBV5-1 to TRBJ2-2, with 14 positions matching TRBD2. The germline gives CDR1 SGHRS, CDR2 YFSETQ. The CDR3 is made up of 16 amino acids. J was trimmed by 7 bases and V by 4 bases; bases with no gene match: 6.

The rearrangement links TRBV7-2 to TRBJ2-3; possibly TRBD2 for D (6 bases). V was cut by 1 base and J by 10 bases, with 18 bases left in between. This CDR3 region has 15 residues. CDR1 and CDR2 from the germline V gene are SGHTA and FQGNSA. CDR3 sequence (DNA): TGTGCCAGCAGCTTAGAGGCTGGGGCGGGGATCCCGCAGTATTTT. It specifies CASSLEAGAGIPQYF.

This clone was seen once. The chain recombines TRBV27 with TRBJ1-6; tentatively, D is TRBD1 (6 bases). The CDR3 is 15 amino acids. The germline V gene has CDR1 MNHEY and CDR2 SMNVEV (reference sequence). Trimming stripped 6 bases from V and 2 bases from J, with 11 bases between. CDR3 amino acids: CASRLDRTYNSPLHF. For the CDR3, the DNA is TGTGCCAGCAGGCTTGACAGGACCTATAATTCACCCCTCCACTTT.

This rearrangement joins TRBV6-5 to TRBJ1-1; the D is unclear. Germline loops: CDR1 MNHEY, CDR2 SVGAGI. V lost 6 bases and J lost 2, with 10 bases in between. CDR3 size: 13 residues. The chain's CDR3 is CASRLTTNTEAFF. The CDR3 nucleotides are TGTGCCAGCAGACTTACCACTAACACTGAAGCTTTCTTT.

The V call is TRBV6-9, the J call TRBJ2-7; TRBD2 might be the D (6 bases). The CDR3 spans 17 residues. The V gene's germline CDR1 is MNHGY and CDR2 SVAAGI. V gave up 2 bases and J gave up 0 bases, with 17 bases separating them. The CDR3 sequence is CASSYPLGGACSYEQYF. CDR3 sequence (DNA): TGTGCCAGCAGTTATCCTCTTGGCGGGGCTTGCTCCTACGAGCAGTACTTC.

The J gene is TRBJ2-1, the V gene TRBV2; no clear D. The CDR3 totals 12 residues. V lost 7 bases to trimming and J lost 9 bases, with 13 bases between them. From germline, CDR1 is SNHLY and CDR2 FYNNEI. The CDR3 loop is CASNVEDLEQFF. CDR3 DNA sequence: TGTGCCAGCAATGTCGAGGATCTTGAGCAGTTCTTC.

The J gene is TRBJ2-7, the V gene TRBV28; 9 nucleotides line up with TRBD2. Trimming cost V 5 bases and J 4 bases; bases outside gene matches: 12. CDR3 size: 16 residues. Germline V lookup: CDR1 MDHEN, CDR2 SYDVKM. CDR3 in amino acids: CASSRRRGGDLYEQYF. In DNA, the CDR3 is TGTGCCAGCAGTAGGAGGCGGGGGGGTGATCTATACGAGCAGTACTTC.

The rearrangement links TRBV6-4 to TRBJ1-2, with D uncertain. Germline CDR1 MRHNA, CDR2 SNTAGT. Trimming left V 0 bases short and J 0 bases short, with 11 bases between. There are 16 residues in the CDR3. In nucleotides, the CDR3 is TGTGCCAGCAGTGACTCAGCGATGGCCACTAACTATGGCTACACCTTC. Its translation: CASSDSAMATNYGYTF.